A selection of T cell receptor beta chains follows, all from one sample in a study of T cells in Graves' hyperthyroidism and ophthalmopathy. A single record per CDR3 protein comes from TCRdb applying MiXCR to the multiplex PCR reads. This table has 400,000 to 500,000 distinct CDR3 sequences, around 15% appearing once. Source material: blood. The source is a young man with Graves' ophthalmopathy. The CDR3 runs from the conserved cysteine through the conserved F or W. The D gene is left open where the match is weak. Part of the rows lack a size; the others show once, few, many or a class for expanded clones.

D gene: -
V gene: TRBV7-6
clone size: many
J gene: TRBJ2-7
CDR3 protein: CASSLAEQGRYEQYF
CDR3 DNA: TGTGCCAGCAGCTTAGCGGAGCAGGGGCGGTACGAGCAGTACTTC

D gene: -
V gene: TRBV10-3
clone size: few
J gene: TRBJ2-2
CDR3 protein: CAISEGADTGELFF
CDR3 DNA: TGTGCCATCAGTGAGGGGGCCGACACCGGGGAGCTGTTTTTT

D gene: -
V gene: TRBV7-9
clone size: many
J gene: TRBJ2-3
CDR3 protein: CASSFGADTQYF
CDR3 DNA: TGTGCCAGCAGCTTCGGCGCAGATACGCAGTATTTT

D gene: TRBD2
V gene: TRBV24-1
clone size: few
J gene: TRBJ2-5
CDR3 protein: CATHSGRYQETQYF
CDR3 DNA: TGTGCCACCCATAGCGGGAGGTACCAAGAGACCCAGTACTTC

D gene: -
V gene: TRBV6-1
clone size: few
J gene: TRBJ2-6
CDR3 protein: CASAGANVLTF
CDR3 DNA: TGTGCCAGCGCTGGGGCCAACGTCCTGACTTTC

D gene: -
V gene: TRBV7-2
clone size: few
J gene: TRBJ2-7
CDR3 protein: CASSLAPGQNYEQYF
CDR3 DNA: TGTGCCAGCAGCTTAGCGCCAGGACAGAACTACGAGCAGTACTTC

D gene: -
V gene: TRBV27
clone size: -
J gene: TRBJ1-1
CDR3 protein: CASSLSLNTKAFF
CDR3 DNA: TGTGCCAGCAGTTTATCCCTCAACACTAAAGCTTTCTTT

D gene: -
V gene: TRBV2
clone size: many
J gene: TRBJ2-7
CDR3 protein: CASASPDLFYEQYF
CDR3 DNA: TGTGCCAGCGCCTCCCCAGACCTATTCTACGAGCAGTACTTC

D gene: -
V gene: TRBV3-1
clone size: many
J gene: TRBJ2-7
CDR3 protein: CASSQNGPDSEQYF
CDR3 DNA: TGTGCCAGCAGCCAGAACGGACCGGACAGCGAGCAGTACTTC

D gene: TRBD2
V gene: TRBV20-1
clone size: many
J gene: TRBJ2-1
CDR3 protein: CSAGTSGTNEQFF
CDR3 DNA: TGCAGTGCTGGAACTAGCGGGACCAATGAGCAGTTCTTC

D gene: -
V gene: TRBV10-3
clone size: many
J gene: TRBJ2-1
CDR3 protein: CAIRGGRNEQFF
CDR3 DNA: TGTGCCATCAGAGGGGGGAGGAATGAGCAGTTCTTC

D gene: -
V gene: TRBV19
clone size: -
J gene: TRBJ2-3
CDR3 protein: CASSISTGRDTQYF
CDR3 DNA: TGTGCCAGTAGTATATCCACAGGGAGAGATACGCAGTATTTT

D gene: TRBD1
V gene: TRBV27
clone size: few
J gene: TRBJ1-6
CDR3 protein: CASSFSGQGNSPLHF
CDR3 DNA: TGTGCCAGCAGTTTCTCCGGACAGGGGAATTCACCCCTCCACTTT

D gene: -
V gene: TRBV6-1
clone size: -
J gene: TRBJ2-1
CDR3 protein: CASSWGTDAYNEQFF
CDR3 DNA: TGTGCCAGCAGTTGGGGGACGGACGCCTACAATGAGCAGTTCTTC

D gene: -
V gene: TRBV6-2/TRBV6-3
clone size: few
J gene: TRBJ1-1
CDR3 protein: CASSSRVGTEAFF
CDR3 DNA: TGTGCCAGCAGCTCCAGGGTTGGGACTGAAGCTTTCTTT

D gene: TRBD2
V gene: TRBV20-1
clone size: many
J gene: TRBJ2-7
CDR3 protein: CSAKEREDHEQYF
CDR3 DNA: TGCAGTGCCAAAGAGCGGGAGGACCACGAGCAGTACTTC

D gene: -
V gene: TRBV7-2
clone size: many
J gene: TRBJ2-3
CDR3 protein: CASSLASTASTDTQYF
CDR3 DNA: TGTGCCAGCAGCTTAGCTTCGACAGCTAGCACAGATACGCAGTATTTT

D gene: TRBD2
V gene: TRBV9
clone size: -
J gene: TRBJ2-2
CDR3 protein: CASSVSSTSGSAGELFF
CDR3 DNA: TGTGCCAGCAGCGTCTCTTCGACTAGCGGGAGTGCAGGGGAGCTGTTTTTT

D gene: -
V gene: TRBV5-1
clone size: -
J gene: TRBJ2-2
CDR3 protein: CASSLELTNTGELFF
CDR3 DNA: TGCGCCAGCAGCTTGGAACTGACGAACACCGGGGAGCTGTTTTTT

D gene: TRBD1
V gene: TRBV28
clone size: many
J gene: TRBJ2-7
CDR3 protein: CASSLQGVVNEQYF
CDR3 DNA: TGTGCCAGCAGTTTACAGGGGGTCGTCAACGAGCAGTACTTC

D gene: TRBD2
V gene: TRBV19
clone size: many
J gene: TRBJ2-1
CDR3 protein: CASSMGLAGGIEQFF
CDR3 DNA: TGTGCCAGTAGTATGGGACTAGCGGGGGGGATTGAGCAGTTCTTC

D gene: -
V gene: TRBV6-1
clone size: many
J gene: TRBJ1-2
CDR3 protein: CASSDQGIGYGYTF
CDR3 DNA: TGTGCCAGCAGTGACCAGGGCATCGGCTATGGCTACACCTTC

D gene: TRBD1
V gene: TRBV6-2/TRBV6-3
clone size: few
J gene: TRBJ2-1
CDR3 protein: CASSQTGNSYNEQFF
CDR3 DNA: TGTGCCAGCAGCCAGACAGGGAATTCCTACAATGAGCAGTTCTTC

D gene: -
V gene: TRBV5-1
clone size: many
J gene: TRBJ1-1
CDR3 protein: CASSLGDGPPTEAFF
CDR3 DNA: TGCGCCAGCAGCTTGGGTGACGGTCCGCCCACTGAAGCTTTCTTT

D gene: TRBD2
V gene: TRBV6-1
clone size: -
J gene: TRBJ2-3
CDR3 protein: CASSEAGGLSDTQYF
CDR3 DNA: TGTGCCAGCAGTGAGGCGGGGGGGCTATCCGATACGCAGTATTTT

D gene: -
V gene: TRBV20-1
clone size: once
J gene: TRBJ1-5
CDR3 protein: CSARDRGPKRGSNQPQHF
CDR3 DNA: TGCAGTGCTAGAGATCGGGGGCCGAAGCGAGGAAGCAATCAGCCCCAGCATTTT